This is a list of T cell receptor beta chains from one sample in a study of CD8 T cells in ankylosing spondylitis. Each CDR3 protein is one row after TCRdb ran MiXCR on the 5' RACE reads. The sample has more than 250,000 distinct CDR3 sequences, more than 9% seen once. Source material: blood, either unsorted or a sorted T cell fraction (not recorded which). The receptors originated from a female donor with ankylosing spondylitis or in good health (not recorded which). Both conserved end residues are part of each CDR3. D genes are given only for firm matches. A clone size is listed for some rows: how often the clone was seen (once, few, many), or a class if it is expanded.

abundance: many; d_gene: TRBD2; v_gene: TRBV9; j_gene: TRBJ2-2; CDR3nt: TGTGCCAGCAGCGTAGCTAGCGGGAGTTTTCCCGGGGAGCTGTTTTTT; CDR3aa: CASSVASGSFPGELFF
abundance: many; d_gene: TRBD2; v_gene: TRBV20-1; j_gene: TRBJ2-7; CDR3nt: TGCAGTGCTAGAGATCGGGCTAGCGGGTCCCTTCACTACGAGCAGTACTTC; CDR3aa: CSARDRASGSLHYEQYF
abundance: many; d_gene: -; v_gene: TRBV7-2; j_gene: TRBJ1-5; CDR3nt: TGTGCCAGCAGCTTAGATGGGGGATTCGGCAATCAGCCCCAGCATTTT; CDR3aa: CASSLDGGFGNQPQHF
abundance: few; d_gene: -; v_gene: TRBV12-3/TRBV12-4; j_gene: TRBJ2-5; CDR3nt: TGTGCCAGCAGGAGAGGGTCCGGCCAAGAGACCCAGTACTTC; CDR3aa: CASRRGSGQETQYF
abundance: -; d_gene: -; v_gene: TRBV4-2; j_gene: TRBJ2-7; CDR3nt: TGTGCCAGCAGCCAGAGAGAGGGCATCACCTACGAGCAGTACTTC; CDR3aa: CASSQREGITYEQYF
abundance: once; d_gene: -; v_gene: TRBV6-1; j_gene: TRBJ1-4; CDR3nt: TGTGCCAGCATCCCTCCCCCGGGCAGGAAAAAGCATAATGAAAAACTGTTTTTT; CDR3aa: CASIPPPGRKKHNEKLFF
abundance: -; d_gene: TRBD2; v_gene: TRBV4-3; j_gene: TRBJ2-1; CDR3nt: TGCGCCAGCAGCCAAGAGGGGACTAGCGGATACAATGAGCAGTTCTTC; CDR3aa: CASSQEGTSGYNEQFF
abundance: many; d_gene: TRBD1; v_gene: TRBV27; j_gene: TRBJ1-5; CDR3nt: TGTGCCAGCAGTCCCTATCGCGGACAGGGGGCGTCTCAGCCCCAGCATTTT; CDR3aa: CASSPYRGQGASQPQHF
abundance: -; d_gene: -; v_gene: TRBV12-3/TRBV12-4; j_gene: TRBJ2-2; CDR3nt: TGTGCCAGCAGGGGCCCAGGGCTGAACACCGGGGAGCTGTTTTTT; CDR3aa: CASRGPGLNTGELFF
abundance: many; d_gene: -; v_gene: TRBV9; j_gene: TRBJ1-1; CDR3nt: TGTGCCAGCAGCGTAGGTCCGGAGGGCACTGAAGCTTTCTTT; CDR3aa: CASSVGPEGTEAFF
abundance: -; d_gene: TRBD1; v_gene: TRBV10-3; j_gene: TRBJ2-7; CDR3nt: TGTGCCATGGGACAGGGGGACTACGAGCAGTACTTC; CDR3aa: CAMGQGDYEQYF
abundance: -; d_gene: TRBD2; v_gene: TRBV5-4; j_gene: TRBJ2-1; CDR3nt: TGTGCCAGCAGCCCACGGACTAGCGGCCTCATCTATGAGCAGTTCTTC; CDR3aa: CASSPRTSGLIYEQFF
abundance: -; d_gene: -; v_gene: TRBV6-6; j_gene: TRBJ2-3; CDR3nt: TGTGCCAGCAGCCCGCCGGGGGCAGATACGCAGTATTTT; CDR3aa: CASSPPGADTQYF
abundance: many; d_gene: -; v_gene: TRBV5-5; j_gene: TRBJ1-5; CDR3nt: TGTGCCAGCAGCGGGACTCCGGCGAGCAATCAGCCCCAGCATTTT; CDR3aa: CASSGTPASNQPQHF
abundance: many; d_gene: TRBD1; v_gene: TRBV5-1; j_gene: TRBJ2-1; CDR3nt: TGCGCCAGCAGCTCCCGGGACAGGGTTTTTCATGAGCAGTTCTTC; CDR3aa: CASSSRDRVFHEQFF
abundance: many; d_gene: -; v_gene: TRBV15; j_gene: TRBJ1-3; CDR3nt: TGTGCCACCAGCACAAGTTCGTGGAAGGGAAACACCATATATTTT; CDR3aa: CATSTSSWKGNTIYF
abundance: -; d_gene: -; v_gene: TRBV5-5; j_gene: TRBJ2-1; CDR3nt: TGTGCCAGCAGCCCGACTTACCCAACAAATGAGCAGCTCTTC; CDR3aa: CASSPTYPTNEQLF
abundance: -; d_gene: -; v_gene: TRBV18; j_gene: TRBJ2-7; CDR3nt: TGTGCCAGCTCACCTCAAGGGTCTCGCGAGCAGTACTTC; CDR3aa: CASSPQGSREQYF
abundance: many; d_gene: TRBD2; v_gene: TRBV27; j_gene: TRBJ2-7; CDR3nt: TGTGCCAGCCGCCAGCGGGGGGGCCATGAGCAGTACTTC; CDR3aa: CASRQRGGHEQYF
abundance: many; d_gene: -; v_gene: TRBV20-1; j_gene: TRBJ1-1; CDR3nt: TGCAGTGCTAGAGATCAGGTGGCTGAAGCTTTCTTT; CDR3aa: CSARDQVAEAFF
abundance: many; d_gene: TRBD2; v_gene: TRBV6-2/TRBV6-3; j_gene: TRBJ2-1; CDR3nt: TGTGCCAGCACCAAACTAGCGGGAGTGGACAATGAGCAGTTCTTC; CDR3aa: CASTKLAGVDNEQFF
abundance: many; d_gene: -; v_gene: TRBV5-1; j_gene: TRBJ2-2; CDR3nt: TGCGCCAGCAGCTTGAACACGAACACCGGGGAGCTGTTTTTT; CDR3aa: CASSLNTNTGELFF
abundance: -; d_gene: -; v_gene: TRBV11-2; j_gene: TRBJ1-1; CDR3nt: TGTGCCAGCAGCTTAATCTGGGGGGCGGAGAACACTGAAGCTTTCTTT; CDR3aa: CASSLIWGAENTEAFF
abundance: many; d_gene: -; v_gene: TRBV6-1; j_gene: TRBJ2-5; CDR3nt: TGTGCCAGCAGTGAACAAAAGGGTGTGGAGACCCAGTACTTC; CDR3aa: CASSEQKGVETQYF
abundance: few; d_gene: -; v_gene: TRBV19; j_gene: TRBJ1-4; CDR3nt: TGTGCCAGTAGTCCGATGACAACTAATGAAAAACTGTTTTTT; CDR3aa: CASSPMTTNEKLFF
abundance: many; d_gene: TRBD1; v_gene: TRBV5-1; j_gene: TRBJ2-2; CDR3nt: TGCGCCAGCAGCGCCGGGACAGGGGCCAACACCGGGGAGCTGTTTTTT; CDR3aa: CASSAGTGANTGELFF
abundance: -; d_gene: -; v_gene: TRBV19; j_gene: TRBJ2-4; CDR3nt: TGTGCCAGTAGTATGCGTTGGCCCAGGGTCATTCAGTACTTC; CDR3aa: CASSMRWPRVIQYF
abundance: once; d_gene: -; v_gene: TRBV20-1; j_gene: TRBJ2-3; CDR3nt: TGCTGTGCTAGAGACCCCTGGACGGGCGTGGGCCCAGATACGCAGTATTTT; CDR3aa: CCARDPWTGVGPDTQYF